Listed here is a single TCR beta chain. As yet, its antigen is unknown. The record originates from a study of beta chain features in type 1 diabetes. Whole-study results and caveats: In all four CD4+ subsets, TCRB CDR3 length was significantly, moderately reduced in type 1 diabetes. In the patient group, naive, central memory and Treg TCRB repertoires seemed more alike than in the healthy donor group. Shorter templates might be favored by PCR, equally in patients and controls.

The entirety of the isolated RNA underwent reverse transcription, so expressed TCRB transcripts were sequenced. TCRdb's table, derived via immunoSEQ multiplex PCR, lists solely in-frame clones and lacks some. The sample has about 360,000 clones, over 9.5% seen once; the top ten hold approximately 0.011%. Every single donor gave one heparinised blood draw, and these averaged about 116 mL. Isolation of CD4+ naive, central memory, regulatory and stem cell-like memory cells was achieved by sorting via CD45RO/CCR7/CD25/CD127/CD95/CD27. From germline, CDR1 is MNHEY and CDR2 SMNVEV (reference sequence). Trimming removed 7 bases from V and 7 bases from J, with 14 bases in between. This CDR3 has 12 residues.

This TCR was sampled from a woman aged 18-30 years with type 1 diabetes. The chain is built from TRBV27 and TRBJ2-7; D is unclear. Input material: naive CD4+ T cells from blood. The CDR3 nucleotides read TGTGCCAGCACCACAGCCCAAAGGGAGCAGTACTTC. This encodes CASTTAQREQYF.